This T cell receptor (beta chain) was retrieved from a study of cytomegalovirus exposure and HLA in healthy donors. Study-level findings and limits: According to the study, roughly 160 TCR beta chains were cytomegalovirus-associated.

V lost 5 bases to trimming and J lost 2 bases, with 13 bases between them. The CDR3 totals 16 residues. Germline V gene data show CDR1 as LNHDA and CDR2 as SQIVND (reference sequence). This clone was seen only once. Its antigen is unknown. Other DNA variants within this sample encode the same CDR3. PCR was performed using 60 Vbeta and 13 Jbeta primers. TCRdb keeps only in-frame clones here, not all; method: immunoSEQ multiplex PCR. Altogether about 160,000 clones are present, approximately 90% being singletons, with the ten largest covering about 0.9%. J is TRBJ2-6 and V is TRBV19; D might be TRBD1 (6 bases). Sequencing was performed on PBMCs. The clonotype was recovered from a woman aged 25-40 years in good health and CMV-seronegative. The CDR3: CASSLKTGAGANVLTF. The CDR3 region has the DNA TGTGCCAGTAGTTTAAAGACAGGCGCTGGGGCCAACGTCCTGACTTTC.